One and the same sample provided the 15 T cell receptor beta chains below, sequenced in a study of blood T cell repertoires in COVID-19. Assay used: immunoSEQ multiplex PCR; TCRdb lists only in-frame clones, some missing. The sample has 200,000 to 250,000 clones; roughly 90% are singletons. The sequencing sample was made of peripheral blood. The receptors were gathered from a woman in her fifties or sixties with acute or convalescent COVID-19.

CDR3 bases: TGTGCCTGGAGTTACGGGGGAGATAATTCCCAGCATTTT. The encoded protein is CAWSYGGDNSQHF. This chain links TRBV30 with TRBJ1-5; tentative D call: TRBD1 (5 bases). CDR3 length equals 13 residues. Germline CDR1 and CDR2: GTSNPN and SVGIG (reference sequence). Trimming removed 2 bases at V and 11 bases at J, with 16 bases between.

The chain couples TRBV18 to TRBJ2-1, with TRBD2 identical over 8 bases. From germline, CDR1 is KGHSH and CDR2 LQKENI. V was pared by 3 bases and J by 8 bases, with 9 bases of the junction left unmatched. The CDR3 extends over 15 amino acids. The CDR3 spells CASSPTGTSGDEQFF. In DNA, the CDR3 is TGTGCCAGCTCACCCACCGGGACTAGTGGGGATGAGCAGTTCTTC.

The rearrangement joins TRBV3-1 (or the pseudogene TRBV3-2) to TRBJ2-7; 14 bases fit TRBD2. V shed 1 base and J 6 bases; nucleotides not matched to a gene: 8. Germline V gives CDR1 LGHDT, CDR2 YNNKEL (reference sequence). This CDR3 is 17 amino acids long. CDR3 DNA: TGTGCCAGCAGCCAAGGTTCGTCGGGACTAGCGGGAGTCGAGCAGTACTTC. Protein sequence: CASSQGSSGLAGVEQYF.

The rearrangement uses TRBV5-5 and TRBJ1-2; maybe TRBD1 (5 bases). The CDR3 totals 16 residues. Trimming stripped 3 bases from V and 8 bases from J, with 23 bases between. Germline V CDR1 and CDR2: SGHKS, YYEKEE (reference sequence). This chain's CDR3 is CASSSPGHELGWGYTF. The CDR3 nucleotides read TGTGCCAGCAGCTCCCCAGGACACGAGCTAGGCTGGGGCTACACCTTC.

The genes are TRBV18 and TRBJ1-2, with 9 bases lining up with TRBD1. Germline V lookup: CDR1 KGHSH, CDR2 LQKENI. Trimming removed 3 bases from V and 5 bases from J; junction bases left unmatched: 1. CDR3 size: 13 residues. The CDR3 loop reads CASSPDRGYGYTF. CDR3 DNA: TGTGCCAGCTCACCGGACAGGGGTTATGGCTACACCTTC.

This clone was observed a few times. The chain couples TRBV6-1 to TRBJ1-1; D not resolved. The CDR3 has 16 amino acids. Germline values: CDR1 MNHNS, CDR2 SASEGT. Trimming cost V 2 bases and J 0 bases, with 13 bases left between them. CDR3 loop: CASSEPGNSLNTEAFF. CDR3 nucleotides: TGTGCCAGCAGTGAACCCGGGAACAGTTTGAACACTGAAGCTTTCTTT.

This sequence joins TRBV2 and TRBJ1-5, with a tentative D call TRBD1 (5 bases). Looked up from germline, CDR1 is SNHLY and CDR2 is FYNNEI. V was trimmed by 8 bases and J by 4 bases, leaving 12 bases between them. The CDR3 has 13 residues. CDR3 DNA: TGTGCCAGCGCGCGGGGACTTAATCAGCCCCAGCATTTT. This sequence encodes CASARGLNQPQHF.

This chain joins TRBV27 and TRBJ2-7, with 9 bases identical to TRBD2. The CDR3 has 15 residues. The V gene's germline CDR1 is MNHEY and CDR2 SMNVEV (reference sequence). Unmatched junction bases numbered 11, after V lost 7 bases and J lost 4 bases. The CDR3 bases are TGTGCCAGCACACTGAGGGCGGGAGGGAGGTACGAGCAGTACTTC. This encodes CASTLRAGGRYEQYF.

This sequence joins TRBV4-2 and TRBJ1-2; D may be TRBD1 (5 bases). The CDR3 is 15 amino acids. V gave up 1 base and J gave up 7 bases, with 16 bases separating them. Germline V gene sequence: CDR1 LGHNA, CDR2 YNFKEQ. CDR3 in amino acids: CASSQVSRELGGYTF. The CDR3 DNA is TGTGCCAGCAGCCAAGTTTCCAGGGAATTAGGTGGCTACACCTTC.

The CDR3 loop is CASSLGETPLYGYTF. The CDR3, as DNA: TGTGCCAGCAGCCTGGGGGAGACACCACTCTATGGCTACACCTTC. This chain uses TRBV5-4 with TRBJ1-2; TRBD1 is a possible D gene (5 bases). The CDR3 is 15 amino acids. V lost 4 bases to trimming and J lost 4 bases, with 17 bases between them. Looked up from germline, CDR1 is SGHNT and CDR2 is YYREEE (reference sequence). The full variable domain, in which reference TRBV5-4 and TRBJ1-2 provide the parts outside the CDR3, is ETGVTQSPTHLIKTRGQQVTLRCSSQSGHNTVSWYQQALGQGPQFIFQYYREEENGRGNFPPRFSGLQFPNYSSELNVNALELDDSALYLCASSLGETPLYGYTFGSGTRLTVV.

J is TRBJ2-3 and V is TRBV30; 7 nucleotides line up with TRBD2. There are 16 residues in the CDR3. From germline, CDR1 is GTSNPN and CDR2 SVGIG (reference sequence). Trimming removed 3 bases from V and 3 bases from J; junction bases left unmatched: 12. The CDR3 coding sequence is TGTGCCTGGAGGCCCGAGTCTCGCGGGAGAACAGATACGCAGTATTTT. This gives the protein CAWRPESRGRTDTQYF.

V is TRBV3-1 (or the pseudogene TRBV3-2) and J is TRBJ1-4; D is undetermined. The V gene's germline CDR1 is LGHDT and CDR2 YNNKEL (reference sequence). CDR3 length: 18 residues. The ends were cut back, 2 bases at V and 0 bases at J, with 16 bases in the middle. In nucleotides, the CDR3 is TGTGCCAGCAGCCAATTGGGCAGCCCCCTCCCAACTAATGAAAAACTGTTTTTT. This codes for CASSQLGSPLPTNEKLFF.

The gene calls are TRBV11-3 and TRBJ2-1, with D tentatively TRBD2 (5 bases). With 5 bases removed from V and 0 bases from J, the gap between germline ends came to 14 bases. CDR3 length equals 16 residues. CDR1 is SGHNT, CDR2 YENEEA, per germline. The CDR3 region has the DNA TGTGCCAGCAGCCGCGGTGCGGGTACCTCCTACAATGAGCAGTTCTTC. It translates to CASSRGAGTSYNEQFF.

V is TRBV4-2 and J is TRBJ2-1, with TRBD2 matching over 12 bases. Trimming at V came to 2 bases and at J to 5 bases, leaving 4 bases not matched to a gene. Looked up from germline, CDR1 is LGHNA and CDR2 is YNFKEQ. The CDR3 has 16 amino acids. The CDR3: CASSQTLAGGDNEQFF. The DNA for the CDR3 is TGTGCCAGCAGCCAAACACTAGCGGGAGGTGACAATGAGCAGTTCTTC.

The rearrangement uses TRBV3-1 (or the pseudogene TRBV3-2) and TRBJ2-5, with 13 bases identical to TRBD2. The V and J ends lost 4 bases and 0 bases, in that order; junction bases with no gene match: 5. CDR3 length: 17 amino acids. Germline V CDR1 and CDR2: LGHDT, YNNKEL (reference sequence). Here the CDR3 DNA reads TGTGCCAGCAGCCCAGGACTAGCGGGGGTCTACCAAGAGACCCAGTACTTC. Residues: CASSPGLAGVYQETQYF.